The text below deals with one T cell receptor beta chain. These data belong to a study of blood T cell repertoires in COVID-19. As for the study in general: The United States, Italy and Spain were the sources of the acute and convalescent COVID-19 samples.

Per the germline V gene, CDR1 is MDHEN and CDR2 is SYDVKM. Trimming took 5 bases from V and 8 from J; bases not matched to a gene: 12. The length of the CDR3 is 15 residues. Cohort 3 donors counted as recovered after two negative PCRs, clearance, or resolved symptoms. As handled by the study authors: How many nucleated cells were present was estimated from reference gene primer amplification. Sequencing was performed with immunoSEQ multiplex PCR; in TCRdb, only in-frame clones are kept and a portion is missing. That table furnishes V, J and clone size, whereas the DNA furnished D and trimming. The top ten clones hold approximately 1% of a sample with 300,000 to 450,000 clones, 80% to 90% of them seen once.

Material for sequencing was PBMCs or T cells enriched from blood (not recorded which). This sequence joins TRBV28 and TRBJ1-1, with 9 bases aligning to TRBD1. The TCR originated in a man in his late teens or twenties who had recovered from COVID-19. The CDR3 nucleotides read TGTGCCAGCAGTGTGGCCGGGACAGGGAGGTCAGAAGCTTTCTTT. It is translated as CASSVAGTGRSEAFF.